Shown below are 28 T cell receptor beta chains from a single sample sequenced in a study of tissue T cells after allogeneic stem cell transplantation (dated 2022 in TCRdb). The time point label of this sample denotes: mouse harvest day 14 after allogeneic transplant. Mouse grafts combined 10^7 T-cell-depleted bone marrow cells with 10^6 splenic CD5+ T cells, given via tail vein injection. The method was the immunoSEQ multiplex PCR assay. This immuneACCESS table, as held by TCRdb, lists in-frame sequences with V and J called but not all clones. Of the missing ones, under half trace to an unresolved V gene in checked studies; the others have no known cause. Here the sample has around 5,100 clones; roughly 30% occur a single time. The ten largest make up about 10% of the sample. Sequenced: skin. The receptors derive from a female BALB/c mouse given C57BL/6 T cells with graft-versus-host disease after an allogeneic hematopoietic cell transplant.

As regards this clone: Any gene name here is a mouse gene name. The read halts 1 residue ahead of the CDR3 end, with the missing end drawn from the germline J gene. V usage is TRBV14 and J usage is TRBJ1-5, with D possibly being TRBD1 (5 bases). Germline assignment: CDR1 SGHDT and CDR2 FRDEAV. The CDR3 is 14 residues long. The ends were cut back, 2 bases at V and 4 bases at J, with 10 bases in the middle. The CDR3 loop is CASSFSGHNQAPLF. CDR3 bases read: TGTGCCAGCAGTTTTTCCGGACATAACCAGGCTCCGCTT.

With regard to this clone: Any gene name here is a mouse gene name. Sequencing ends 1 residue short of the CDR3 end; the germline J gene provides the rest. This sequence joins TRBV3 and TRBJ2-1; 12 bases line up with TRBD2. CDR3 length: 15 residues. The J segment lost 7 bases and the V segment lost 5 bases, leaving 6 bases of the junction unmatched. Per the germline V gene, CDR1 is SNHLY and CDR2 is FYNGKV (reference sequence). CDR3 residues: CASSPDWGGIAEQFF. CDR3 bases read: TGTGCCAGCAGCCCGGACTGGGGGGGGATCGCTGAGCAGTTC. Together with reference TRBV3 and TRBJ2-1, the CDR3 gives the full variable domain: GPKVLQIPSHQIIDMGQMVTLNCDPVSNHLYFYWYKQILGQQMEFLVNFYNGKVMEKSKLFKDQFSVERPDGSYFTLKIQPTALEDSAVYFCASSPDWGGIAEQFFGPGTRLTVL.

This clone came up a few times. These gene names are mouse names. The read terminates 1 residue ahead of where the CDR3 ends, so the germline J gene completes it. This rearrangement joins TRBV12-1 to TRBJ2-4; TRBD2 aligns across 11 bases. The ends lost 2 bases at V and 3 bases at J; junction bases unmatched: 3. From germline, CDR1 is SGHSN and CDR2 HYEKVE. The CDR3 spans 15 residues. The CDR3 region is CASSRTGGAQNTLYF. CDR3 DNA, as far as it was read: TGTGCCAGCTCTCGCACTGGGGGGGCACAAAACACCTTGTAC.

As to this clone: Gene names are mouse gene names. Read data end 1 residue before the CDR3 end; the end is taken from the germline J gene. The chain links TRBV4 to TRBJ2-1, with D possibly called TRBD1 or TRBD2 (5 bases each). The CDR3 has 14 amino acids. Germline V lookup: CDR1 LGHDT, CDR2 YNNKQL (reference sequence). Trimming shortened V by 9 bases and J by 3 bases, and 15 bases separated the two germline ends. CDR3: CARKSGTVYAEQFF. The sequenced CDR3 bases are TGTGCCAGGAAGTCCGGGACCGTCTATGCTGAGCAGTTC.

This clone was seen only a few times. Each gene name is a mouse one. Read sequence stops 1 residue before the CDR3 end, and the germline J gene provides the missing end. The chain is built from TRBV16 and TRBJ1-1, with no clear D. The V gene's germline CDR1 is SGHSA and CDR2 FRNQAP. The CDR3 has 13 residues. Deletions cut 2 bases from V and 1 base from J, with 5 bases between. CDR3 sequence: CASSLNRNTEVFF. CDR3 DNA, as far as it was read: TGTGCAAGCAGCTTAAACAGAAACACAGAAGTCTTC.

A word on this clone: Germline and genes: mouse. The read ends 1 residue shy of where the CDR3 ends; the end is completed using the germline J gene. This rearrangement joins TRBV13-2 to TRBJ1-1, with D possibly being TRBD1 (6 bases). The CDR3 runs 14 residues. The V and J ends lost 5 bases and 0 bases respectively, with 11 bases between them. Germline loops: CDR1 NNHNN, CDR2 SYGAGS (reference sequence). The CDR3 reads CASGGTFANTEVFF. The sequenced part of the CDR3 DNA is TGTGCCAGCGGCGGGACATTTGCAAACACAGAAGTCTTC.

The table lists this clone with a few counts. Gene and germline names: mouse. The CDR3 is cut off 1 residue early in the read; its end comes from the germline J gene. This chain links TRBV19 with TRBJ1-1, with D unresolved. Trimming shortened V by 4 bases and J by 7 bases, and 5 bases separated the two germline ends. Germline CDR1 reads FNHDT; CDR2 reads SITEND (reference sequence). This CDR3 spans 10 amino acids. The CDR3 here is CASSHREVFF. CDR3 DNA, as far as it was read: TGTGCCAGCAGTCACAGAGAAGTCTTC.

By frequency in the sample, this clone is medium-sized. Gene names and germline refer to mouse. The read stops 1 residue short of the end of the CDR3; the missing end is completed from the germline J gene. The chain combines TRBV13-3 with TRBJ1-4; D is ambiguous. The CDR3 has 12 residues. Trimming cost V 4 bases and J 4 bases, with 5 bases left between them. Looked up from germline, CDR1 is NNHDY and CDR2 is SYVADS. CDR3 DNA, as far as it was read: TGTGCCAGCAGTCAGATCAACGAAAGATTATTT. This encodes CASSQINERLF. The full CDR3 protein is CASSQINERLFF.

By frequency in the sample, this clone is medium-sized. Mouse names are used for the genes. Read data end 1 residue before the CDR3 end; the end is taken from the germline J gene. V usage is TRBV2 and J usage is TRBJ2-5; D not resolved. The CDR3 is 13 residues long. Germline assignment: CDR1 LGHNA and CDR2 YSYQKL. The germline V and J ends were trimmed by 0 bases and 2 bases, with 3 bases remaining between them. CDR3 DNA, as far as it was read: TGTGCCAGCAGCCAAGATCCCCAAGACACCCAGTAC. Residues: CASSQDPQDTQY. The full CDR3 protein is CASSQDPQDTQYF.

This clone was detected a few times. The gene names here belong to mouse. The CDR3 sequence: CASRRGQTNTEVFF. Incomplete CDR3 DNA: TGTGCCAGCAGACGGGGACAGACAAACACAGAAGTCTTC. This chain connects TRBV26 to TRBJ1-1; 7 bases line up with TRBD1. The read falls 1 residue short of the CDR3 end, and the missing part is taken from the germline J gene. This CDR3 is 14 amino acids long. Per the germline V gene, CDR1 is KGHPV and CDR2 is FQNQEV (reference sequence). Trimming cost V 6 bases and J 0 bases; bases outside gene matches: 4.

This clone was seen a few times. The gene names given are mouse names. The read terminates 1 residue ahead of where the CDR3 ends, so the germline J gene completes it. V is TRBV23 and J is TRBJ2-3; TRBD2, the D gene given by the table, was not confirmed from the DNA. The CDR3 covers 15 residues. Germline V CDR1 and CDR2: KGHTA, FQNQQP. The CDR3 spells CSSSQMGGRAETLYF. Incomplete CDR3 DNA: TGCTCCAGCAGTCAAATGGGGGGGCGTGCAGAAACGCTGTAT.

This clone was picked up a small number of times. Mouse names are used for the genes. Coverage ceases 1 residue before the CDR3 finishes, and the germline J gene fills in the end. At the DNA level, this CDR3 is encoded by other sequences in the same sample as well. The gene calls are TRBV26 and TRBJ2-7, with unresolved D. The V end lost 2 bases, the J end lost 4 bases, and 3 bases lay between the germline ends. The CDR3 length is 11 residues. The V gene's germline CDR1 is KGHPV and CDR2 FQNQEV (reference sequence). The sequenced CDR3 bases are TGTGCCAGCAGTCTGGGGTATGAACAGTAC. Translation gives CASSLGYEQY. The whole CDR3 reads CASSLGYEQYF.

Worth noting for this clone: The gene names given are mouse names. The read halts 1 residue ahead of the CDR3 end, with the missing end drawn from the germline J gene. This rearrangement joins TRBV15 to TRBJ1-6; D gene uncertain. TRBJ1-6 is annotated as an ORF whose role is uncertain. Trimming cost V 2 bases and J 0 bases, with 8 bases left between them. The CDR3 contains 16 residues. From germline, CDR1 is SGHND and CDR2 FRSKSL. The covered CDR3 bases are TGTGCCAGCAGTTTACGGGCTTATTCCTATAATTCGCCCCTCTAC. It specifies CASSLRAYSYNSPLY. The whole CDR3 reads CASSLRAYSYNSPLYF.

This clone turned up a few times. Genes and germline are mouse. The read terminates 1 residue ahead of where the CDR3 ends, so the germline J gene completes it. This chain joins TRBV26 and TRBJ2-3, with 10 bases matching TRBD2. Germline-derived CDR1 and CDR2 are KGHPV and FQNQEV (reference sequence). J was trimmed by 0 bases and V by 3 bases; bases with no gene match: 3. The CDR3 runs to 16 residues. CDR3 DNA, as far as it was read: TGTGCCAGCAGTCTCTGGGGGGGCCTTAGTGCAGAAACGCTGTAT. It codes for CASSLWGGLSAETLY. The whole CDR3 is CASSLWGGLSAETLYF.

On this clone: Any gene name here is a mouse gene name. The read falls 1 residue short of the CDR3 end, and the missing part is taken from the germline J gene. The chain uses TRBV13-3 and TRBJ2-7; D could derive from TRBD1 or TRBD2 (7 bases each). This CDR3 is 11 amino acids long. CDR1 and CDR2 (germline): NNHDY, SYVADS. V was trimmed by 7 bases and J by 7 bases, leaving 12 bases between them. CDR3 bases read: TGTGCCAGCGTCCAGGGGGGGGAACAGTAC. Protein sequence: CASVQGGEQY. The full-length CDR3 reads as CASVQGGEQYF.

As concerns this clone: The germline and genes are mouse ones. The read finishes 1 residue shy of the CDR3 end, and the germline J gene is used to complete it. V gene TRBV31 combines with J gene TRBJ1-1, with no clear D. Trimming shortened V by 1 base and J by 0 bases, and 9 bases separated the two germline ends. The V gene's germline CDR1 is GKSSPN and CDR2 SITVG. This CDR3 comprises 14 residues. CDR3 region: CAWSPAHANTEVFF. The CDR3 DNA, read in part, is TGTGCCTGGAGTCCCGCCCATGCAAACACAGAAGTCTTC.

This clone was counted a few times. Each gene name is a mouse one. The read comes to an end 1 residue before the CDR3 does, leaving the germline J gene to fill in the end. This sequence joins TRBV13-1 and TRBJ2-4; 7 nucleotides line up with TRBD1. Germline CDR1 reads NSHNY; CDR2 reads SYGAGN. CDR3 length: 13 amino acids. J lost 5 bases, V lost 3 bases, and 3 bases had no gene match. The CDR3 reads CASSGRTGNTLYF. CDR3 bases read: TGTGCCAGCAGTGGCCGGACAGGAAACACCTTGTAC.

On this clone itself: The listed genes are named as in mouse. The CDR3 end is not reached by the read, which stops 1 residue before it; the germline J gene fills it in. V usage is TRBV2 and J usage is TRBJ1-3, with unresolved D. Germline V gives CDR1 LGHNA, CDR2 YSYQKL. V was clipped by 1 base and J by 0 bases, with 7 bases between them. This CDR3 spans 15 amino acids. The CDR3 bases that were read are TGTGCCAGCAGCCAAGGACAAAATTCTGGAAATACGCTCTAT. This translates into CASSQGQNSGNTLY. In full, the CDR3 is CASSQGQNSGNTLYF.

This clone was counted a few times. The genes and germline here are from mouse. The CDR3 goes on 1 residue after the read ends, and that part is filled in from the germline J gene. This chain links TRBV13-3 with TRBJ1-1, with D possibly being TRBD1 (6 bases). In germline, CDR1 is NNHDY, CDR2 SYVADS. The CDR3 has 14 amino acids. V was cut by 2 bases and J by 3 bases, with 11 bases left in between. CDR3 residues: CASSEGGADTEVFF. The CDR3 bases that were read are TGTGCCAGCAGTGAGGGGGGCGCGGACACAGAAGTCTTC.

This clone appeared a few times. Mouse names are used for the genes. The read falls 1 residue short of the CDR3 end, and the missing part is taken from the germline J gene. This chain links TRBV29 with TRBJ2-2; D call uncertain. The CDR3 totals 14 residues. V shed 6 bases and J shed 0 bases, with 8 bases lying between them. Germline CDR1 is MSHET and CDR2 is SYDVDS. The CDR3 is CASSLTPNTGQLYF. CDR3 DNA, as far as it was read: TGTGCTAGCAGCCTGACTCCAAACACCGGGCAGCTCTAC.

Concerning this clone itself: These gene names are mouse names. The CDR3 extends 1 residue past the end of the read, so its final part is completed from the germline J gene. This chain uses TRBV29 with TRBJ2-2; TRBD2 agrees at 10 bases. This CDR3 is built from 16 residues. Germline V CDR1 and CDR2: MSHET, SYDVDS. With 3 bases clipped from V and 2 bases from J, the junction kept 3 bases outside the gene matches. CDR3 DNA, as far as it was read: TGTGCTAGCAGTTTGGCTGGGGGGGCGAACACCGGGCAGCTCTAC. Protein product: CASSLAGGANTGQLY. The complete CDR3 protein is CASSLAGGANTGQLYF.

This clone has more than one count but fewer than ten. The listed genes are named as in mouse. Read sequence stops 1 residue before the CDR3 end, and the germline J gene provides the missing end. Other DNA sequences from this sample encode an identical CDR3 as well. The J gene is TRBJ1-1, the V gene TRBV26; D call uncertain. The CDR3 totals 12 residues. CDR1 is KGHPV and CDR2 is FQNQEV in the germline V gene (reference sequence). The V end lost 3 bases, the J end lost 2 bases, and 4 bases lay between the germline ends. The CDR3 here is CASSLGNTEVFF. The sequenced part of the CDR3 DNA is TGTGCCAGCAGTCTAGGCAACACAGAAGTCTTC.

On this clone: The genes and germline here are from mouse. The CDR3 end falls 1 residue outside the read, so it is completed with the germline J gene. The chain joins TRBV12-1 to TRBJ1-6; TRBD1 is a possible D gene (5 bases). TRBJ1-6 qualifies as an ORF whose function is uncertain. Germline values: CDR1 SGHSN, CDR2 HYEKVE. Trimming took off 1 base at V and 3 bases at J, with 6 bases between the two ends. The CDR3 covers 14 residues. The chain's CDR3 is CASSLDSYNSPLYF. The covered CDR3 bases are TGTGCCAGCTCTCTAGACAGCTATAATTCGCCCCTCTAC.

This clone was detected only a few times. Each gene name is a mouse one. The read comes to an end 1 residue before the CDR3 does, leaving the germline J gene to fill in the end. The rearrangement uses TRBV13-1 and TRBJ1-1; D gene uncertain. CDR1 is NSHNY, CDR2 SYGAGN, per germline. This CDR3 is 13 amino acids long. V lost 0 bases to trimming and J lost 0 bases, with 3 bases between them. Incomplete CDR3 DNA: TGTGCCAGCAGTGATGAACCAAACACAGAAGTCTTC. It is translated as CASSDEPNTEVF. The CDR3 as a whole reads CASSDEPNTEVFF.

Comment on this clone: Germline and genes: mouse. With the read ending 1 residue before the CDR3 end, the germline J gene is used to fill in that end. V usage is TRBV24 and J usage is TRBJ2-7; 8 bases are a match to TRBD2. In germline, CDR1 is KGHTA, CDR2 FRNEEI. The CDR3 has 15 residues. J was trimmed by 4 bases and V by 0 bases; bases with no gene match: 5. The DNA read from the CDR3 is TGTGCCAGCAGTCTGTATGGGGGGGGGTCGTATGAACAGTAC. Translation: CASSLYGGGSYEQY. The entire CDR3 reads CASSLYGGGSYEQYF.

This clone rates as large. Mouse germline and gene names are used. The read ends 1 residue early relative to the CDR3; the germline J gene fills the gap. The chain recombines TRBV13-1 with TRBJ1-5, with D tentatively TRBD1 (5 bases). The CDR3 is 13 residues long. Germline V CDR1 and CDR2: NSHNY, SYGAGN. V lost 0 bases and J 7 bases, leaving 8 bases between the germline ends. The CDR3 DNA, read in part, is TGTGCCAGCAGTGATGAGGGGTGGCAGGCTCCGCTT. Its translation: CASSDEGWQAPL. The CDR3 in its entirety is CASSDEGWQAPLF.

For this clone: The listed genes are named as in mouse. Coverage ceases 1 residue before the CDR3 finishes, and the germline J gene fills in the end. This chain uses TRBV3 with TRBJ1-5, with TRBD1 matching 9 bases. This CDR3 spans 15 amino acids. V was clipped by 5 bases and J by 3 bases; unmatched bases: 5. Germline V CDR1 and CDR2: SNHLY, FYNGKV (reference sequence). The CDR3 sequence is CASSPRDRANQAPLF. The sequenced CDR3 bases are TGTGCCAGCAGCCCACGGGACAGGGCCAACCAGGCTCCGCTT.

A note on this clone: Gene names refer to mouse genes. The read halts 1 residue ahead of the CDR3 end, with the missing end drawn from the germline J gene. The J gene is TRBJ2-4, the V gene TRBV26; D is undetermined. This CDR3 has 13 residues. The germline V gene encodes CDR1 KGHPV and CDR2 FQNQEV (reference sequence). The V end was cut by 2 bases, the J end by 2 bases, with 5 bases between. The CDR3 bases that were read are TGTGCCAGCAGTCTGCCAGATCAAAACACCTTGTAC. This translates into CASSLPDQNTLY. The full CDR3 protein reads CASSLPDQNTLYF.